This T cell receptor beta chain stems from a study of blood T cell repertoires in COVID-19. CDR3 length equals 16 residues. Germline CDR1 and CDR2: SNHLY and FYNNEI. Trimming took off 9 bases at V and 5 bases at J, with 23 bases between the two ends. TCRdb's table, derived via immunoSEQ multiplex PCR, lists solely in-frame clones and lacks some. The sample includes around 300,000 clones, around 86% of them seen just once. The sequence was collected from a human donor in a cohort sampled during active COVID-19. The chain links TRBV2 to TRBJ1-5, with TRBD1 as a possible D gene (5 bases). Input material: peripheral blood. In DNA, the CDR3 is TGTGCCAGTTTTCCAGGGATGCAAGGATCCCATCAGCCCCAGCATTTT. Translation: CASFPGMQGSHQPQHF.